This entry lists 17 T cell receptor beta chains sequenced from one sample in a study of T cells in Graves' hyperthyroidism and ophthalmopathy. TCR beta CDR3 region amplification was performed from RNA transcripts. The primer set for the first-round RT-PCR of the TCR CDR3 was HTBI. TCRdb itself ran the multiplex PCR reads through MiXCR, one entry per CDR3 protein. Of 380,000 or so distinct CDR3 sequences in the sample, under 20% are singletons; the top ten hold about 4%. Material: blood. These receptors all come from a woman aged 18-30 years with Graves' hyperthyroidism.

This clonotype was counted many times. The chain's CDR3 is CASSQDMGRGLPYTEAFF. The CDR3 bases are TGTGCCAGCAGCCAAGATATGGGCAGGGGGCTGCCTTACACTGAAGCTTTCTTT. The rearrangement joins TRBV14 to TRBJ1-1; 8 bases are shared with TRBD1. Germline values: CDR1 SGHDN, CDR2 FVKESK. The CDR3 runs to 18 residues. Trimming at V came to 0 bases and at J to 3 bases, leaving 12 bases not matched to a gene.

This clonotype was counted between two and nine times. The V gene is TRBV7-2, the J gene TRBJ1-3; D is unresolved. The CDR3 contains 14 residues. The ends were cut back, 4 bases at V and 0 bases at J, with 7 bases in the middle. The germline gives CDR1 SGHTA, CDR2 FQGNSA. The CDR3 protein is CASSSGLSGNTIYF. The CDR3 bases are TGTGCCAGCAGCTCGGGCCTCTCTGGAAACACCATATATTTT.

This clonotype was seen many times. This clone may be a read error of a much larger clone one base away. The rearrangement uses TRBV6-1 and TRBJ2-2; D not resolved. The CDR3 contains 13 residues. Germline lookup yields CDR1 MNHNS and CDR2 SASEGT. V gave up 3 bases and J gave up 0 bases, with 2 bases separating them. The CDR3 bases are TGTGCCAGCAGTGACCCGAACACCGGGGAGCTGTTTTTT. It translates to CASSDPNTGELFF.

This clonotype was counted between two and nine times. This rearrangement joins TRBV12-3 or TRBV12-4 to TRBJ1-2; D call uncertain. The germline V and J ends were trimmed by 7 bases and 1 base, with 4 bases remaining between them. The CDR3 sequence is 11 residues long. The CDR3 nucleotides are TGTGCCAGCACGGATAACTATGGCTACACCTTC. This sequence encodes CASTDNYGYTF.

V and J are TRBV27 and TRBJ1-2; possible D gene TRBD1, 5 bases. Germline V lookup: CDR1 MNHEY, CDR2 SMNVEV (reference sequence). This CDR3 is 19 amino acids long. The V and J ends lost 0 bases and 4 bases respectively, with 24 bases between them. This CDR3 is CASSLSTGGGKAGSYGYTF. The CDR3 coding sequence is TGTGCCAGCAGTTTATCCACGGGGGGGGGTAAGGCAGGCAGCTATGGCTACACCTTC.

This clonotype was seen many times. CDR3 sequence: CASSQEGTGYYGYTF. The CDR3 coding sequence is TGCGCCAGCAGCCAAGAGGGGACAGGGTACTATGGCTACACCTTC. The V gene is TRBV4-1, the J gene TRBJ1-2, with 9 bases matching TRBD1. The CDR3 loop spans 15 amino acids. The germline V gene has CDR1 MGHRA and CDR2 YSYEKL. With V trimmed by 0 bases and J by 3 bases, 2 bases remained unmatched.

This clonotype was observed a few times. V and J are TRBV5-1 and TRBJ2-7; no definite D call. V lost 5 bases and J lost 3, with 21 bases in between. Germline V gene sequence: CDR1 SGHRS, CDR2 YFSETQ. CDR3 size: 16 residues. The CDR3 reads CASSSDRAAPGYEQYF. The CDR3 coding sequence is TGCGCCAGCAGTTCCGATCGGGCGGCCCCAGGCTACGAGCAGTACTTC. Combining the CDR3 with reference TRBV5-1 and TRBJ2-7 gives the whole variable domain KAGVTQTPRYLIKTRGQQVTLSCSPISGHRSVSWYQQTPGQGLQFLFEYFSETQRNKGNFPGRFSGRQFSNSRSEMNVSTLELGDSALYLCASSSDRAAPGYEQYFGPGTRLTVT.

This clonotype was seen repeatedly, ten times or more. The CDR3 is CASSFEGFGNQPQHF. The DNA for the CDR3 is TGTGCCAGCAGTTTTGAGGGGTTCGGCAATCAGCCCCAGCATTTT. This sequence joins TRBV12-3 or TRBV12-4 and TRBJ1-5; possibly TRBD1 for D (5 bases). This CDR3 region has 15 residues. V shed 3 bases and J shed 2 bases, with 11 bases lying between them.

This clonotype was detected a few times. The gene calls are TRBV2 and TRBJ1-1; perhaps TRBD1 as D (6 bases). The V gene's germline CDR1 is SNHLY and CDR2 FYNNEI. V lost 7 bases, J lost 0 bases, and 12 bases lay in between. This CDR3 contains 14 residues. CDR3 protein: CASILRTVNTEAFF. As DNA, the CDR3 is TGTGCCAGCATACTGAGGACAGTGAACACTGAAGCTTTCTTT. Full variable domain (rest looked up from reference TRBV2 and TRBJ1-1): EPEVTQTPSHQVTQMGQEVILRCVPISNHLYFYWYRQILGQKVEFLVSFYNNEISEKSEIFDDQFSVERPDGSNFTLKIRSTKLEDSAMYFCASILRTVNTEAFFGQGTRLTVV.

CDR3 residues: CASSWGGPYGYTF. CDR3 bases: TGTGCCAGCAGTTGGGGCGGGCCCTATGGCTACACCTTC. V is TRBV12-3 or TRBV12-4 and J is TRBJ1-2; TRBD1 might be the D (5 bases). V gave up 4 bases and J gave up 4 bases, with 10 bases separating them. The CDR3 contains 13 residues.

At least ten counts were recorded for this clonotype. The chain links TRBV6-5 to TRBJ1-2, with D tentatively TRBD1 (6 bases). The length of the CDR3 is 13 residues. From germline, CDR1 is MNHEY and CDR2 SVGAGI. V lost 6 bases, J lost 3 bases, and 11 bases lay in between. CDR3 sequence: CASSYRQDYGYTF. The DNA for the CDR3 is TGTGCCAGCAGCTACCGACAGGACTATGGCTACACCTTC.

This clonotype showed up many times. The chain carries TRBV5-1 and TRBJ2-5; D uncertain. The CDR3 consists of 15 residues. V was cut by 5 bases and J by 2 bases, with 16 bases left in between. Germline-derived CDR1 and CDR2 are SGHRS and YFSETQ. The CDR3 DNA reads as TGCGCCAGCAGAGGAAGGGCTACTACTCAAGAGACCCAGTACTTC. Translation gives CASRGRATTQETQYF. Drawing the rest from reference TRBV5-1 and TRBJ2-5, the complete variable domain is KAGVTQTPRYLIKTRGQQVTLSCSPISGHRSVSWYQQTPGQGLQFLFEYFSETQRNKGNFPGRFSGRQFSNSRSEMNVSTLELGDSALYLCASRGRATTQETQYFGPGTRLLVL.

Comments on this clonotype: A much larger clone is a single base away; this may be a read error. V is TRBV19 and J is TRBJ1-1; D not certain. The germline gives CDR1 LNHDA, CDR2 SQIVND (reference sequence). The CDR3 has 13 residues. CDR3 sequence reads: CASSIVSGLEDFF. CDR3 in DNA: TGTGCCAGTAGTATAGTCTCCGGTCTCGAAGATTTCTTT.

This clonotype has ten or more counts. The rearrangement links TRBV6-1 to TRBJ1-5; D might be TRBD1 (5 bases). Germline V lookup: CDR1 MNHNS, CDR2 SASEGT. The length of the CDR3 is 15 residues. V was pared by 5 bases and J by 6 bases, with 17 bases between. The CDR3 bases are TGTGCCAGCAGTCGATACGGCGGGGGAGGTCAGCCCCAGCATTTT. It specifies CASSRYGGGGQPQHF.

This clonotype was seen many times. The chain combines TRBV7-8 with TRBJ2-7, with TRBD1 as a possible D gene (5 bases). Germline V gene data show CDR1 as SGHVS and CDR2 as FQNEAQ. This CDR3 has 12 amino acids. With 5 bases removed from V and 6 bases from J, the gap between germline ends came to 11 bases. CDR3 bases: TGTGCCAGCAGCCGAACAGGCCCCGAGCAGTACTTC. It codes for CASSRTGPEQYF. Using reference TRBV7-8 and TRBJ2-7 for the parts outside the CDR3, the full variable domain is GAGVSQSPRYKVAKRGQDVALRCDPISGHVSLFWYQQALGQGPEFLTYFQNEAQLDKSGLPSDRFFAERPEGSVSTLKIQRTQQEDSAVYLCASSRTGPEQYFGPGTRLTVT.

This clonotype was observed at least ten times. The V gene is TRBV20-1, the J gene TRBJ1-2, with D possibly TRBD1 on 6 matching bases. This CDR3 is built from 10 residues. V was clipped by 7 bases and J by 6 bases, with 9 bases between them. Looked up from germline, CDR1 is DFQATT and CDR2 is SNEGSKA (reference sequence). Here the CDR3 DNA reads TGCAGTGGGGAGGGGGATGGCTACACCTTC. This sequence encodes CSGEGDGYTF.

This clonotype was detected a few times. The V call is TRBV2, the J call TRBJ2-2, with unresolved D. The CDR3 extends over 13 amino acids. V was cut by 5 bases and J by 7 bases, with 11 bases left in between. Germline V gives CDR1 SNHLY, CDR2 FYNNEI. DNA of the CDR3: TGTGCCAGCAGTACGCGAATGGACGGGGAGCTGTTTTTT. Protein: CASSTRMDGELFF. Drawing the rest from reference TRBV2 and TRBJ2-2, the complete variable domain is EPEVTQTPSHQVTQMGQEVILRCVPISNHLYFYWYRQILGQKVEFLVSFYNNEISEKSEIFDDQFSVERPDGSNFTLKIRSTKLEDSAMYFCASSTRMDGELFFGEGSRLTVL.